Listed below are T cell receptor beta chains from one sample, sequenced in a study of CD4 T cells in relation to SARS-CoV-2 and coronaviruses. These TCRs are of unknown antigen specificity. Only in-frame clones appear in the TCRdb table, and some are missing; sequencing was by immunoSEQ multiplex PCR. The sample contains about 26,000 clones, more than 60% of which appear only once. Source material: CD4+ T cells from PBMCs, cultured in vitro. These receptors originate from a human donor in good health. Both conserved end residues are part of each CDR3. The D gene is left open where the match is weak. Not all rows give a size; the values are once, few, many and, for expanded clones, a class.

V gene: TRBV21-1
J gene: TRBJ2-1
clone size: NA
D gene: NA
CDR3 protein: CASFPRGYNEQFF
CDR3 DNA: TGTGCCAGCTTCCCGAGGGGGTACAATGAGCAGTTCTTC

V gene: TRBV18
J gene: TRBJ1-6
clone size: once
D gene: NA
CDR3 protein: CASSPSGSDSPLHF
CDR3 DNA: TGTGCCAGCTCACCCAGTGGTAGTGATTCACCCCTCCACTTT

V gene: TRBV6-6
J gene: TRBJ2-1
clone size: few
D gene: NA
CDR3 protein: CASRNPTTGVHNEQFF
CDR3 DNA: TGTGCCAGCAGGAACCCAACGACAGGAGTTCACAATGAGCAGTTCTTC

V gene: TRBV11-2
J gene: TRBJ1-2
clone size: once
D gene: NA
CDR3 protein: CASSPLTGTVNYGYTF
CDR3 DNA: TGTGCCAGCAGCCCCTTAACCGGGACGGTGAACTATGGCTACACCTTC

V gene: TRBV5-1
J gene: TRBJ1-6
clone size: NA
D gene: NA
CDR3 protein: CASSLDGALNSPLHF
CDR3 DNA: TGCGCCAGCAGCTTGGACGGCGCCCTTAATTCACCCCTCCACTTT

V gene: TRBV5-1
J gene: TRBJ2-5
clone size: NA
D gene: TRBD2
CDR3 protein: CASSLAGSTTQYF
CDR3 DNA: TGCGCCAGCAGCCTAGCGGGATCAACCACCCAGTACTTC

V gene: TRBV5-4
J gene: TRBJ2-3
clone size: NA
D gene: TRBD2
CDR3 protein: CASSLRTSGRTDTQYF
CDR3 DNA: TGTGCCAGCAGCCTCCGGACTAGCGGGAGGACAGATACGCAGTATTTT

V gene: TRBV5-4
J gene: TRBJ2-1
clone size: NA
D gene: TRBD2
CDR3 protein: CASRSSGRADNEQFF
CDR3 DNA: TGTGCCAGCAGGTCAAGCGGGAGGGCCGACAATGAGCAGTTCTTC

V gene: TRBV6-1
J gene: TRBJ1-5
clone size: NA
D gene: TRBD1
CDR3 protein: CASSEGQEFQPQHF
CDR3 DNA: TGTGCCAGCAGTGAGGGACAGGAATTCCAGCCCCAGCATTTT

V gene: TRBV5-1
J gene: TRBJ1-6
clone size: few
D gene: NA
CDR3 protein: CASSEGASGTSPLHF
CDR3 DNA: TGCGCCAGCAGCGAGGGAGCGTCAGGGACTTCACCCCTCCACTTT

V gene: TRBV7-3
J gene: TRBJ2-1
clone size: NA
D gene: NA
CDR3 protein: CASSLIGFGNEQFF
CDR3 DNA: TGTGCCAGCAGCTTAATCGGATTCGGGAATGAGCAGTTCTTC

V gene: TRBV3-1/TRBV3-2
J gene: TRBJ1-2
clone size: NA
D gene: TRBD1
CDR3 protein: CASSQDRTGRGYTF
CDR3 DNA: TGTGCCAGCAGCCAAGATCGGACAGGAAGAGGCTACACCTTC

V gene: TRBV11-3
J gene: TRBJ2-7
clone size: few
D gene: NA
CDR3 protein: CASSLDSTGYEQYF
CDR3 DNA: TGTGCCAGCAGCTTAGATAGCACGGGCTACGAGCAGTACTTC

V gene: TRBV19
J gene: TRBJ1-5
clone size: few
D gene: NA
CDR3 protein: CASSIETGNQPQHF
CDR3 DNA: TGTGCCAGTAGTATAGAAACGGGGAATCAGCCCCAGCATTTT

V gene: TRBV7-2
J gene: TRBJ1-1
clone size: NA
D gene: TRBD1
CDR3 protein: CASSSGTGVNTEAFF
CDR3 DNA: TGTGCCAGCAGCTCAGGGACAGGGGTGAACACTGAAGCTTTCTTT

V gene: TRBV7-2
J gene: TRBJ1-5
clone size: NA
D gene: NA
CDR3 protein: CASSLATAGDNQPQHF
CDR3 DNA: TGTGCCAGCAGCTTAGCGACAGCGGGTGACAATCAGCCCCAGCATTTT

V gene: TRBV5-6
J gene: TRBJ2-7
clone size: few
D gene: NA
CDR3 protein: CASSPRVLGSYEQYF
CDR3 DNA: TGTGCCAGCAGCCCGCGGGTCCTCGGGTCCTACGAGCAGTACTTC

V gene: TRBV18
J gene: TRBJ2-7
clone size: NA
D gene: NA
CDR3 protein: CASSPRVNEQYF
CDR3 DNA: TGTGCCAGCTCACCCCGTGTGAACGAGCAGTACTTC

V gene: TRBV7-2
J gene: TRBJ2-3
clone size: few
D gene: NA
CDR3 protein: CASSLAGGWATDTQYF
CDR3 DNA: TGTGCCAGCAGCTTAGCTGGCGGGTGGGCCACAGATACGCAGTATTTT

V gene: TRBV7-9
J gene: TRBJ2-7
clone size: NA
D gene: NA
CDR3 protein: CASSQPTGSSYEQYF
CDR3 DNA: TGTGCCAGCAGCCAACCTACAGGGAGCTCCTACGAGCAGTACTTC

V gene: TRBV6-5
J gene: TRBJ1-2
clone size: NA
D gene: NA
CDR3 protein: CASSYSFGGQFGYTF
CDR3 DNA: TGTGCCAGCAGTTACTCGTTCGGGGGGCAGTTTGGCTACACCTTC

V gene: TRBV14
J gene: TRBJ2-1
clone size: once
D gene: NA
CDR3 protein: CASSQAQGTGYNEQFF
CDR3 DNA: TGTGCCAGCAGCCAAGCACAGGGAACCGGCTACAATGAGCAGTTCTTC

V gene: TRBV21-1
J gene: TRBJ2-7
clone size: few
D gene: NA
CDR3 protein: CASSPSYEQYF
CDR3 DNA: TGTGCCAGCAGCCCATCCTACGAGCAGTACTTC

V gene: TRBV5-1
J gene: TRBJ1-3
clone size: NA
D gene: NA
CDR3 protein: CASSQNTGSYGNTIYF
CDR3 DNA: TGCGCCAGCAGCCAAAACACAGGGTCTTACGGAAACACCATATATTTT

V gene: TRBV5-1
J gene: TRBJ2-5
clone size: NA
D gene: NA
CDR3 protein: CASSLEETQYF
CDR3 DNA: TGCGCCAGCAGCTTGGAAGAGACCCAGTACTTC

V gene: TRBV6-6
J gene: TRBJ2-2
clone size: NA
D gene: NA
CDR3 protein: CASSANWRGGELFF
CDR3 DNA: TGTGCCAGCAGTGCTAACTGGAGGGGTGGGGAGCTGTTTTTT

V gene: TRBV7-2
J gene: TRBJ2-7
clone size: NA
D gene: TRBD2
CDR3 protein: CASSLDTASGLYEQYF
CDR3 DNA: TGTGCCAGCAGCTTAGACACGGCTAGCGGACTTTACGAGCAGTACTTC

V gene: TRBV6-2/TRBV6-3
J gene: TRBJ2-5
clone size: NA
D gene: NA
CDR3 protein: CASSSPLAPQETQYF
CDR3 DNA: TGTGCCAGCAGCTCCCCTCTTGCCCCTCAAGAGACCCAGTACTTC

V gene: TRBV5-4
J gene: TRBJ2-7
clone size: NA
D gene: TRBD1
CDR3 protein: CASSQKQGDSYEQYF
CDR3 DNA: TGTGCCAGCAGCCAGAAACAGGGGGACTCCTACGAGCAGTACTTC

V gene: TRBV4-1
J gene: TRBJ2-7
clone size: once
D gene: TRBD1
CDR3 protein: CASSHPTRGPEQYF
CDR3 DNA: TGCGCCAGCAGCCATCCCACCAGGGGGCCCGAGCAGTACTTC

V gene: TRBV27
J gene: TRBJ1-5
clone size: NA
D gene: TRBD1
CDR3 protein: CASKRQGNQPQHF
CDR3 DNA: TGTGCCAGCAAACGACAGGGGAATCAGCCCCAGCATTTT

V gene: TRBV4-3
J gene: TRBJ2-2
clone size: NA
D gene: NA
CDR3 protein: CASSQDRPQAGELFF
CDR3 DNA: TGCGCCAGCAGCCAAGATAGGCCACAGGCGGGGGAGCTGTTTTTT

V gene: TRBV3-1/TRBV3-2
J gene: TRBJ1-1
clone size: NA
D gene: NA
CDR3 protein: CASSQVPGTEAFF
CDR3 DNA: TGTGCCAGCAGCCAAGTGCCAGGGACTGAAGCTTTCTTT

V gene: TRBV6-5
J gene: TRBJ2-1
clone size: NA
D gene: NA
CDR3 protein: CASSLDASSYNEQFF
CDR3 DNA: TGTGCCAGCAGCCTCGACGCCAGCTCCTACAATGAGCAGTTCTTC